Listed here are 11 T cell receptor beta chains from one sample, sequenced in a study of beta chain features in type 1 diabetes. TCRB transcripts that were expressed got sequenced, as all of the isolated RNA had been reverse transcribed. TCRdb's copy holds only in-frame clones and misses some; the assay was immunoSEQ multiplex PCR. The table lists 150,000 or so clones, about 51% of them singletons. What was sequenced was Tregs from blood. These receptors were obtained from a man younger than 30 in good health.

The CDR3 nucleotides are TGTGCCAGCAGCTTAGCAGGGGGCTACTCCGGAAAACTGTTTTTT. Its protein is CASSLAGGYSGKLFF. This chain uses TRBV7-9 with TRBJ1-4; 7 bases agree with TRBD1. Trimming took 0 bases from V and 10 from J; bases not matched to a gene: 8. Germline V lookup: CDR1 SEHNR, CDR2 FQNEAQ (reference sequence). This CDR3 contains 15 residues.

V is TRBV30 and J is TRBJ1-1, with 9 bases aligning to TRBD1. CDR3 size: 13 residues. After removal of 5 bases from V and 5 bases from J, the junction contained 6 bases not matched to a gene. Germline V lookup: CDR1 GTSNPN, CDR2 SVGIG (reference sequence). The CDR3 loop is CAWEQGAGTEAFF. The DNA of the CDR3 is TGTGCCTGGGAACAGGGGGCGGGAACTGAAGCTTTCTTT. Based on the CDR3 plus reference TRBV30 and TRBJ1-1, the full variable domain is SQTIHQWPATLVQPVGSPLSLECTVEGTSNPNLYWYRQAAGRGLQLLFYSVGIGQISSEVPQNLSASRPQDRQFILSSKKLLLSDSGFYLCAWEQGAGTEAFFGQGTRLTVV.

The count of this clone is one. The chain carries TRBV14 and TRBJ2-1; D possibly corresponds to TRBD2 (5 bases). CDR1 is SGHDN, CDR2 FVKESK, per germline. The V end was cut by 0 bases, the J end by 6 bases, with 9 bases between. CDR3 length: 14 residues. CDR3 protein: CASSQELVVNEQFF. CDR3 nucleotide sequence: TGTGCCAGCAGCCAAGAACTAGTAGTCAATGAGCAGTTCTTC.

This sequence joins TRBV28 and TRBJ2-5, with 7 bases aligning to TRBD1. Germline assignment: CDR1 MDHEN and CDR2 SYDVKM. This CDR3 is 13 amino acids long. Trimming took 4 bases from V and 6 from J; bases not matched to a gene: 5. CDR3 residues: CASSSGQAKTQYF. CDR3 bases: TGTGCCAGCAGTTCCGGACAGGCAAAGACCCAGTACTTC.

The J gene is TRBJ2-1, the V gene TRBV10-3, with 13 bases matching TRBD2. This CDR3 is 13 amino acids long. Germline lookup yields CDR1 ENHRY and CDR2 SYGVKD. The V gene end was trimmed by 11 bases and the J gene end by 10 bases; junction bases not matched to a gene: 8. The CDR3 sequence is CAVHGLAGEEQFF. Here the CDR3 DNA reads TGTGCCGTACACGGACTAGCGGGGGAAGAGCAGTTCTTC.

The V call is TRBV4-2, the J call TRBJ2-7; 9 bases fit TRBD2. CDR1 is LGHNA, CDR2 YNFKEQ, per germline. CDR3 length equals 17 residues. After removal of 1 base from V and 3 bases from J, the junction contained 10 bases not matched to a gene. This CDR3 reads CASSQGSGGPTRYEQYF. In DNA, the CDR3 is TGTGCCAGCAGCCAAGGTAGCGGGGGCCCTACCCGCTACGAGCAGTACTTC.

This clone was counted only a few times. This chain connects TRBV20-1 to TRBJ2-7; no clear D gene. Germline V lookup: CDR1 DFQATT, CDR2 SNEGSKA (reference sequence). The CDR3 is 11 amino acids. V dropped 6 bases and J dropped 4 bases, with 10 bases sitting between them. CDR3 protein: CSAPTLYEQYF. Here the CDR3 DNA reads TGCAGTGCCCCAACCCTATACGAGCAGTACTTC.

V is TRBV2 and J is TRBJ2-7; 7 positions agree with TRBD2. The J segment lost 7 bases and the V segment lost 8 bases, leaving 14 bases of the junction unmatched. Looked up from germline, CDR1 is SNHLY and CDR2 is FYNNEI. CDR3 size: 14 residues. CDR3 residues: CASGGGTLTKEQYF. The CDR3 nucleotides read TGTGCCAGCGGGGGGGGGACCTTAACGAAGGAGCAGTACTTC. Based on the CDR3 plus reference TRBV2 and TRBJ2-7, the full variable domain is EPEVTQTPSHQVTQMGQEVILRCVPISNHLYFYWYRQILGQKVEFLVSFYNNEISEKSEIFDDQFSVERPDGSNFTLKIRSTKLEDSAMYFCASGGGTLTKEQYFGPGTRLTVT.

A word on this clone: At one end, the junction sequence differs from germline, possibly due to a read error. This chain joins TRBV30 and TRBJ2-5, with D uncertain. This CDR3 has 12 residues. CDR1 and CDR2 from the germline V gene are GTSNPN and SVGIG (reference sequence). CDR3 DNA sequence: TGTGCCTGGATTCGACCAGGAATCAGATCCCACTTC. It yields the protein CAWIRPGIRSHF.

This clone showed up just a few times. The chain is built from TRBV5-1 and TRBJ2-1; a weak D match, TRBD1 (6 bases). V lost 3 bases, J lost 8 bases, and 24 bases lay in between. CDR1 is SGHRS, CDR2 YFSETQ, per germline. This CDR3 has 17 amino acids. The CDR3 sequence is CASSSREGGPEGDEQFF. In nucleotides, the CDR3 is TGCGCCAGCAGCTCGCGAGAGGGCGGTCCTGAGGGGGATGAGCAGTTCTTC. The full variable domain, rest sourced from reference TRBV5-1 and TRBJ2-1, is KAGVTQTPRYLIKTRGQQVTLSCSPISGHRSVSWYQQTPGQGLQFLFEYFSETQRNKGNFPGRFSGRQFSNSRSEMNVSTLELGDSALYLCASSSREGGPEGDEQFFGPGTRLTVL.

This clone was detected only a few times. The gene calls are TRBV10-3 and TRBJ2-3; unclear D gene. Deletions cut 7 bases from V and 0 bases from J, with 8 bases between. This CDR3 is 13 amino acids long. The germline gives CDR1 ENHRY, CDR2 SYGVKD. This CDR3 reads CAITATSTDTQYF. CDR3 nucleotide sequence: TGTGCCATCACAGCGACTAGCACAGATACGCAGTATTTT.